This T cell receptor beta chain was captured by sequencing in a study of cytomegalovirus exposure and HLA in healthy donors. The PCR had 60 Vbeta and 13 Jbeta primers. Produced via immunoSEQ multiplex PCR; TCRdb's table is partial and in-frame only. The sample gives around 150,000 clones, roughly 77% of which show up once; around 8% is in the top ten. Germline V gene data show CDR1 as SEHNR and CDR2 as FQNEAQ (reference sequence). The CDR3 has 14 residues. Trimming took 2 bases from V and 0 from J, leaving 5 bases between them. Sequencing was carried out using PBMCs. This receptor was taken from a woman aged 40 to 55 in good health and CMV-seropositive. This chain joins TRBV7-9 and TRBJ2-1; D is unclear. The DNA for the CDR3 is TGTGCCAGCAGCTTACTGAGCTCCTACAATGAGCAGTTCTTC. Translating gives CASSLLSSYNEQFF.